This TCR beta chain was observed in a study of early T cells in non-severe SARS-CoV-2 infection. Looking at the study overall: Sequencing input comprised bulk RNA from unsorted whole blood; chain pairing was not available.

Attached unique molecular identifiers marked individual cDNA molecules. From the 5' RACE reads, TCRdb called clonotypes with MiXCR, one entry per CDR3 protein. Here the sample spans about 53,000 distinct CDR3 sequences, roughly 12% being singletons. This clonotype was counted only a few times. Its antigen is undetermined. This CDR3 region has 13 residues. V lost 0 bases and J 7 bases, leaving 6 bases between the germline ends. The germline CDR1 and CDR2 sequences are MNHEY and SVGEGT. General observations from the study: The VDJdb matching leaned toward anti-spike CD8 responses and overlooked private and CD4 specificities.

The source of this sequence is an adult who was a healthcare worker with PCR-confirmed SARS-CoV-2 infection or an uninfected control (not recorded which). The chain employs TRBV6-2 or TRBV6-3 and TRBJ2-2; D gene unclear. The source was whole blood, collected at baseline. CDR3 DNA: TGTGCCAGCAGTTACTCGCTGATCGGGGAGCTGTTTTTT. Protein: CASSYSLIGELFF.